The entry below describes one TCR beta chain. The data were produced by immunoSEQ multiplex PCR, yet TCRdb's version contains in-frame clones alone and is incomplete. Here the sample spans around 39,000 clones, about 95% being singletons. This sample is part of a study of preoperative IRX-2 immunotherapy in early breast cancer. Treatment reported: preoperative locoregional IRX-2 cytokine immunotherapy. V dropped 2 bases and J dropped 1; count of bases not matched to a gene: 2. The CDR3 is 15 residues long. Germline CDR1 is KGHSH and CDR2 is LQKENI. The receptor was isolated from a human donor with breast cancer. Sequencing was performed on tumor tissue, taken after IRX-2 immunotherapy. This chain joins TRBV18 and TRBJ2-3, with 8 bases lining up with TRBD2. CDR3 sequence reads: CASSPGRGGTDTQYF. CDR3 bases: TGTGCCAGCTCACCAGGGCGGGGGGGCACAGATACGCAGTATTTT.